This T cell receptor (beta chain) was obtained from a study of read filtering for tumor transcriptome and immune sequencing. This clonotype showed up many times. The antigen remains unidentified. The study, taken as a whole, reports: The CD138-negative fraction was mixed bone marrow immune cells, not pure T cells. Even smaller IR-seq throughput identified most shared clonotypes.

This library used about 400 ng RNA and molecular barcoded adaptors spanning alpha/delta and beta/gamma chains. Via MiXCR, TCRdb re-called the reads, giving one row per CDR3 protein. The repertoire includes almost 40,000 distinct CDR3 sequences, around 15% of them detected once, and roughly a sixth sits in the top ten. The clonotype comes from a donor at least 40 years old with multiple myeloma. The sequenced sample consisted of a population of CD138-negative cells sorted from bone marrow.

The CDR3 DNA follows: TGTGCCAGCAGAAAAGGGCCCGGACAGATCACGGAGACCCAGTACTTC. Translated: CASRKGPGQITETQYF. The chain couples TRBV7-9 to TRBJ2-5; a weak D match, TRBD1 (6 bases). CDR1 and CDR2 (germline): SEHNR, FQNEAQ (reference sequence). The CDR3 contains 16 residues. The V end was cut by 6 bases, the J end by 5 bases, with 22 bases between.